This T cell receptor (beta chain) was retrieved from a study of blood T cell repertoires in COVID-19. In the study overall: The analysed material was cDNA or gDNA that came from T cells, B-cell-depleted T cells, or PBMCs.

Libraries were prepared by immunoSEQ multiplex PCR; TCRdb keeps only in-frame clonotypes and omits some of them. The sample lists more than 85,000 clones; 80% to 85% were seen once. Germline values: CDR1 MDHEN, CDR2 SYDVKM. Trimming cost V 7 bases and J 4 bases, with 22 bases left between them. This CDR3 is 16 amino acids long. The sequence came from a man older than 75 with acute or convalescent COVID-19. J is TRBJ1-2 and V is TRBV28; tentative D call: TRBD1 (5 bases). The sample consisted of peripheral blood. CDR3 amino acids: CASTYVGAGRSYGYTF. As DNA, the CDR3 is TGTGCCAGCACCTACGTCGGGGCAGGGAGGTCCTATGGCTACACCTTC.